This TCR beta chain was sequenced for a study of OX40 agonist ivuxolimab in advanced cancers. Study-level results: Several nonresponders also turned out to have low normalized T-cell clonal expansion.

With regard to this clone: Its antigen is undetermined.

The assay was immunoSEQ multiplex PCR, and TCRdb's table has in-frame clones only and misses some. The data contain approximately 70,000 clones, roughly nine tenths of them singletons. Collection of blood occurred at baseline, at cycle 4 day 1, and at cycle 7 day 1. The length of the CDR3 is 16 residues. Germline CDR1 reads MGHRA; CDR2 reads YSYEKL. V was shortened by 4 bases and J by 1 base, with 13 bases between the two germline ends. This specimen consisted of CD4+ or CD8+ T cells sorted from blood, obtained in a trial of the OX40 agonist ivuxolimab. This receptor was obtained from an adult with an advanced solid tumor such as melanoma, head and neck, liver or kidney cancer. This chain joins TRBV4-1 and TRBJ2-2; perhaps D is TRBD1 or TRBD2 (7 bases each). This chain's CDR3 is CASSPPRGGNTGELFF. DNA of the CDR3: TGCGCCAGCAGCCCTCCCAGGGGGGGGAACACCGGGGAGCTGTTTTTT.